The text below deals with one TCR beta chain. The data are from a study of identical twins. TCRdb passed the 5' RACE reads through MiXCR, listing each CDR3 protein once. The table includes under 300,000 distinct CDR3 sequences, about 8.3% detected once. The CDR3 is made up of 14 amino acids. Trimming left V 4 bases short and J 5 bases short, with 9 bases between. Per the germline V gene, CDR1 is MRHNA and CDR2 is SNTAGT. These records were also assigned to another study, of yellow fever vaccine responses in identical twins.

The V call is TRBV6-4, the J call TRBJ1-6; D gene uncertain. The receptor was derived from a woman under 30 in good health. The material sequenced was CD8+ T cells sorted from blood. As DNA, the CDR3 is TGTGCCAGCAGTGCGCAGCCTGATAATTCACCCCTCCACTTT. Amino acids: CASSAQPDNSPLHF.